This T cell receptor beta chain was sequenced during a study of cytomegalovirus exposure and HLA in healthy donors. Healthy bone marrow donors made up the cohort. The PCR used 60 Vbeta and 13 Jbeta primers. Sequenced by immunoSEQ multiplex PCR; TCRdb stores in-frame clones only, minus some. The sample has 150,000 or so clones, 77% seen once. The table lists this clone with a count of one. The sequenced sample was PBMCs. The TCR was taken from a male donor in good health and CMV-seronegative.

The CDR3 DNA follows: TGTGCCAGCAGCCCCGGGACAGCATTAAGCACAGATACGCAGTATTTT. Its protein product is CASSPGTALSTDTQYF. This chain joins TRBV5-5 and TRBJ2-3; TRBD1 matches at 7 bases. Germline V lookup: CDR1 SGHKS, CDR2 YYEKEE (reference sequence). CDR3 length: 16 amino acids. The J segment lost 0 bases and the V segment lost 4 bases, leaving 8 bases of the junction unmatched.